The 23 T cell receptor beta chains below all came from one sample that was sequenced in a study of cytomegalovirus exposure and HLA in healthy donors. TCRdb's copy holds only in-frame clones and misses some; the assay was immunoSEQ multiplex PCR. The sample yields roughly 240,000 clones, about 83% seen once. Material: PBMCs. These receptors were collected from a young man in good health and CMV-seronegative.

J is TRBJ2-3 and V is TRBV4-3; D might be TRBD1 (5 bases). Germline V CDR1 and CDR2: LGHNA, YSLEER. Trimming shortened V by 5 bases and J by 1 base, and 16 bases separated the two germline ends. This CDR3 comprises 16 residues. The CDR3 region is CASSISGATGTDTQYF. CDR3 nucleotide sequence: TGCGCCAGCAGCATTAGTGGGGCGACTGGCACAGATACGCAGTATTTT.

This clone was observed once. The chain has TRBV7-9 and TRBJ2-7; no clear D gene. Trimming stripped 4 bases from V and 0 bases from J, with 7 bases between. The germline V gene encodes CDR1 SEHNR and CDR2 FQNEAQ (reference sequence). The CDR3 runs to 13 residues. This CDR3 is CASSSLSSYEQYF. The CDR3, as DNA: TGTGCCAGCAGCTCGCTCAGCTCCTACGAGCAGTACTTC. Filled out from reference TRBV7-9 and TRBJ2-7, the complete variable domain reads DTGVSQNPRHKITKRGQNVTFRCDPISEHNRLYWYRQTLGQGPEFLTYFQNEAQLEKSRLLSDRFSAERPKGSFSTLEIQRTEQGDSAMYLCASSSLSSYEQYFGPGTRLTVT.

This clone was counted a single time. The chain is built from TRBV19 and TRBJ1-2; unclear D gene. Germline V gene data show CDR1 as LNHDA and CDR2 as SQIVND (reference sequence). V lost 2 bases and J lost 4, with 11 bases in between. The length of the CDR3 is 14 residues. The CDR3 DNA reads TGTGCCAGTAGTATACTCCCGACAAGCTATGGCTACACCTTC. Translation: CASSILPTSYGYTF.

The count of this clone is one. The genes are TRBV25-1 and TRBJ2-7; 7 positions match TRBD1. CDR1 and CDR2 (germline): MGHDK, SYGVNS. The junction had 3 bases not matched to a gene; V was cut back by 6 bases and J by 4 bases. CDR3 length equals 12 residues. The CDR3 loop reads CASSSTGYEQYF. Written as DNA, the CDR3 is TGTGCCAGCAGCTCGACAGGGTACGAGCAGTACTTC.

This clone was seen more than once but under ten times. The chain uses TRBV6-5 and TRBJ1-4; D is unclear. Germline V gene sequence: CDR1 MNHEY, CDR2 SVGAGI. This CDR3 has 11 residues. Trimming stripped 4 bases from V and 14 bases from J, with 11 bases between. The CDR3 here is CASSSGFWLFF. The CDR3 DNA reads as TGTGCCAGCAGTTCCGGTTTTTGGCTGTTTTTT.

The table lists this clone with a count of one. The chain couples TRBV7-8 to TRBJ2-3; the D is unclear. Deletions cut 4 bases from V and 6 bases from J, with 14 bases between. This CDR3 is built from 14 residues. Germline loops: CDR1 SGHVS, CDR2 FQNEAQ. The CDR3 bases are TGTGCCAGCAGCTCAAGTTCCATCGGGGATACGCAGTATTTT. Encoded protein: CASSSSSIGDTQYF.

The chain links TRBV27 to TRBJ2-7; 10 bases agree with TRBD1. Germline CDR1 MNHEY, CDR2 SMNVEV (reference sequence). The CDR3 covers 16 residues. The junction had 9 bases not matched to a gene; V was cut back by 5 bases and J by 2 bases. The CDR3, as DNA: TGTGCCAGCAGTCTTATATCCGGGACAGGGGCCTACGAGCAGTACTTC. Translation gives CASSLISGTGAYEQYF.

The V gene is TRBV5-1, the J gene TRBJ2-5; 7 bases match TRBD1. Unmatched junction bases numbered 4, after V lost 0 bases and J lost 5 bases. Looked up from germline, CDR1 is SGHRS and CDR2 is YFSETQ. The CDR3 loop spans 14 amino acids. Here the CDR3 DNA reads TGCGCCAGCAGCTTGGGGGACAGATACGAGACCCAGTACTTC. It is translated as CASSLGDRYETQYF.

The chain joins TRBV2 to TRBJ2-1, with TRBD1 matching over 7 bases. Per the germline V gene, CDR1 is SNHLY and CDR2 is FYNNEI. V dropped 10 bases and J dropped 4; count of bases not matched to a gene: 7. CDR3 length: 13 residues. The CDR3 DNA reads as TGTGCCACCAGGACAGGCGAGTACAATGAGCAGTTCTTC. Protein product: CATRTGEYNEQFF. Drawing the rest from reference TRBV2 and TRBJ2-1, the complete variable domain is EPEVTQTPSHQVTQMGQEVILRCVPISNHLYFYWYRQILGQKVEFLVSFYNNEISEKSEIFDDQFSVERPDGSNFTLKIRSTKLEDSAMYFCATRTGEYNEQFFGPGTRLTVL.

V usage is TRBV28 and J usage is TRBJ2-7; TRBD1 aligns across 8 bases. This CDR3 has 13 amino acids. The trim removed 5 bases at V and 5 bases at J, leaving 5 bases unmatched. Germline V gene data show CDR1 as MDHEN and CDR2 as SYDVKM. CDR3 region: CASSLAGGNEQYF. The DNA for the CDR3 is TGTGCCAGCAGTCTGGCAGGGGGCAACGAGCAGTACTTC.

V and J are TRBV14 and TRBJ2-7; a weak D match, TRBD2 (6 bases). Germline CDR1 is SGHDN and CDR2 is FVKESK. The length of the CDR3 is 15 residues. V lost 4 bases, J lost 3 bases, and 16 bases lay in between. The DNA of the CDR3 is TGTGCCAGCAGCCCTACCCCAGCGGGTAACTACGAGCAGTACTTC. Its protein product is CASSPTPAGNYEQYF.

J is TRBJ2-2 and V is TRBV10-1, with D possibly matching TRBD2 (6 bases). The length of the CDR3 is 12 residues. CDR1 WNHNN and CDR2 SYGVQD come from the germline V gene (reference sequence). V lost 5 bases and J 6 bases, leaving 7 bases between the germline ends. In nucleotides, the CDR3 is TGCGCCAGCAGTCCGGGAGCCGGGGAGCTGTTTTTT. Its protein is CASSPGAGELFF.

V is TRBV7-2 and J is TRBJ1-2; D is perhaps TRBD1 (5 bases). CDR1 and CDR2 from the germline V gene are SGHTA and FQGNSA. CDR3 length equals 16 residues. Trimming pared 2 bases from V and 7 bases from J, leaving 20 bases between. In nucleotides, the CDR3 is TGTGCCAGCAGCTTATCGGCAGGTCGGGGGATCGGTGGCTACACCTTC. It encodes CASSLSAGRGIGGYTF.

The chain combines TRBV2 with TRBJ1-4, with 7 bases aligning to TRBD1. Germline V gene data show CDR1 as SNHLY and CDR2 as FYNNEI. There are 15 residues in the CDR3. After removal of 5 bases from V and 2 bases from J, the junction contained 5 bases not matched to a gene. This CDR3 is CASSRQGVTNEKLFF. The CDR3 nucleotides read TGTGCCAGCAGTAGGCAGGGGGTGACTAATGAAAAACTGTTTTTT. Based on the CDR3 plus reference TRBV2 and TRBJ1-4, the full variable domain is EPEVTQTPSHQVTQMGQEVILRCVPISNHLYFYWYRQILGQKVEFLVSFYNNEISEKSEIFDDQFSVERPDGSNFTLKIRSTKLEDSAMYFCASSRQGVTNEKLFFGSGTQLSVL.

The chain carries TRBV28 and TRBJ2-7; perhaps TRBD2 as D (5 bases). The V and J ends lost 11 bases and 2 bases respectively, with 13 bases between them. CDR1 and CDR2 from the germline V gene are MDHEN and SYDVKM. The CDR3 has 12 amino acids. CDR3 sequence: CARGGEPYEQYF. DNA of the CDR3: TGTGCCCGAGGTGGGGAGCCCTACGAGCAGTACTTC.

The chain joins TRBV11-2 to TRBJ2-5, with TRBD2 identical over 7 bases. Germline values: CDR1 SGHAT, CDR2 FQNNGV. This CDR3 is built from 12 residues. V dropped 1 base and J dropped 11; count of bases not matched to a gene: 4. This chain's CDR3 is CASSLGEAGQYF. The CDR3 region has the DNA TGTGCCAGCAGCTTAGGGGAAGCGGGACAGTACTTC.

The V call is TRBV4-1, the J call TRBJ1-5, with 10 nucleotides matching TRBD1. The V gene end was trimmed by 1 base and the J gene end by 6 bases; junction bases not matched to a gene: 3. CDR3 length: 15 amino acids. The V gene's germline CDR1 is MGHRA and CDR2 YSYEKL. The CDR3: CASSQGTGGGQPQHF. The DNA for the CDR3 is TGCGCCAGCAGCCAAGGGACAGGGGGTGGTCAGCCCCAGCATTTT.

The V call is TRBV28, the J call TRBJ2-7; possible D gene TRBD1, 5 bases. The CDR3 is made up of 14 amino acids. Germline assignment: CDR1 MDHEN and CDR2 SYDVKM. Trimming took 7 bases from V and 2 from J, leaving 15 bases between them. The CDR3 is CASNTDSLTYEQYF. The DNA for the CDR3 is TGTGCCAGCAACACAGACAGTCTGACCTACGAGCAGTACTTC.

The chain combines TRBV7-8 with TRBJ2-3, with a tentative D call TRBD2 (6 bases). Trimming removed 3 bases from V and 8 bases from J, with 18 bases in between. Germline V gene data show CDR1 as SGHVS and CDR2 as FQNEAQ. The CDR3 has 15 amino acids. The DNA for the CDR3 is TGTGCCAGCAGCTTTATAGCGGTGGCCGGTTTTACGCAGTATTTT. Its protein product is CASSFIAVAGFTQYF.

This chain joins TRBV6-5 and TRBJ1-3; no firm D call. This CDR3 region has 16 residues. Germline V lookup: CDR1 MNHEY, CDR2 SVGAGI. V lost 0 bases, J lost 1 base, and 10 bases lay in between. CDR3 in amino acids: CASSYSFGASGNTIYF. The CDR3 DNA follows: TGTGCCAGCAGTTACTCGTTCGGTGCTTCTGGAAACACCATATATTTT.

J is TRBJ1-1 and V is TRBV7-9, with no clear D. The germline gives CDR1 SEHNR, CDR2 FQNEAQ (reference sequence). The CDR3 covers 13 residues. The V gene lost 2 bases and the J gene lost 0 bases, with 4 bases spanning the gap. The CDR3 region is CASSLQMNTEAFF. Here the CDR3 DNA reads TGTGCCAGCAGCTTACAGATGAACACTGAAGCTTTCTTT.

This CDR3 is CASSQVTEVGGYTF. CDR3 coding DNA: TGTGCCAGCAGCCAAGTGACAGAGGTCGGAGGCTACACCTTC. The chain links TRBV14 to TRBJ1-2; D is perhaps TRBD1 (5 bases). Trimming pared 1 base from V and 8 bases from J, leaving 14 bases between. This CDR3 comprises 14 residues. Germline V gives CDR1 SGHDN, CDR2 FVKESK.

The chain is built from TRBV7-2 and TRBJ2-1, with D maybe TRBD1 (8 bases). Per germline, CDR1 SGHTA and CDR2 FQGNSA. The CDR3 covers 12 residues. As DNA, the CDR3 is TGTTCCGGGAGGACAGGGCCCAATGAGCAGTTCTTC. Amino acid sequence: CSGRTGPNEQFF.